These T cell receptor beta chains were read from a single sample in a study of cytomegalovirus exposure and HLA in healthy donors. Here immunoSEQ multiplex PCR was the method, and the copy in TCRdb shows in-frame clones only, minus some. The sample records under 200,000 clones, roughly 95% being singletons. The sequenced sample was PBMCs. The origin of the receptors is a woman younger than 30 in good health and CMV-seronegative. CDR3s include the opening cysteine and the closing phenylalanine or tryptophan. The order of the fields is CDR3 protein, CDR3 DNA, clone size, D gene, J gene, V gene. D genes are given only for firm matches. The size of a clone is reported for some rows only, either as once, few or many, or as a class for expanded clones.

cdr3_aa: CASSSGSRTGQETQYF
cdr3_nt: TGTGCCAGCAGTTCTGGATCCCGGACAGGACAAGAGACCCAGTACTTC
clone_size: -
d_call: TRBD1
j_call: TRBJ2-5
v_call: TRBV28

cdr3_aa: CASSARDLGRTEAFF
cdr3_nt: TGTGCCAGCAGCGCAAGGGACTTAGGGAGGACTGAAGCTTTCTTT
clone_size: -
d_call: -
j_call: TRBJ1-1
v_call: TRBV11-2

cdr3_aa: CASSRGVGRDAPQHF
cdr3_nt: TGCGCCAGCAGCCGGGGGGTAGGGCGCGATGCGCCCCAGCATTTT
clone_size: -
d_call: -
j_call: TRBJ1-5
v_call: TRBV4-1

cdr3_aa: CASSVTYEQYF
cdr3_nt: TGTGCCAGCAGTGTTACCTACGAGCAGTACTTC
clone_size: -
d_call: -
j_call: TRBJ2-7
v_call: TRBV28

cdr3_aa: CASSTGLAGGLVTDTQYF
cdr3_nt: TGTGCCAGTAGTACGGGACTAGCGGGGGGGCTGGTGACAGATACGCAGTATTTT
clone_size: once
d_call: TRBD2
j_call: TRBJ2-3
v_call: TRBV19

cdr3_aa: CASRQQGAAADTQYF
cdr3_nt: TGTGCCAGCAGACAGCAGGGGGCGGCGGCAGATACGCAGTATTTT
clone_size: -
d_call: TRBD1
j_call: TRBJ2-3
v_call: TRBV27

cdr3_aa: CAWSRSHNQPQHF
cdr3_nt: TGTGCCTGGAGTCGGAGTCACAATCAGCCCCAGCATTTT
clone_size: -
d_call: -
j_call: TRBJ1-5
v_call: TRBV30

cdr3_aa: CASRNWATEAFF
cdr3_nt: TGTGCCAGCAGAAACTGGGCCACTGAAGCTTTCTTT
clone_size: once
d_call: -
j_call: TRBJ1-1
v_call: TRBV6-1

cdr3_aa: CASSSGLFPGETQYF
cdr3_nt: TGTGCCAGCAGCTCAGGACTATTCCCGGGAGAGACCCAGTACTTC
clone_size: -
d_call: -
j_call: TRBJ2-5
v_call: TRBV11-2

cdr3_aa: CASSGDFQETQYF
cdr3_nt: TGTGCCAGCTCAGGGGACTTTCAAGAGACCCAGTACTTC
clone_size: -
d_call: -
j_call: TRBJ2-5
v_call: TRBV18

cdr3_aa: CASSPTGGEQYF
cdr3_nt: TGTGCCAGCTCCCCAACGGGGGGCGAGCAGTACTTC
clone_size: -
d_call: TRBD2
j_call: TRBJ2-7
v_call: TRBV18

cdr3_aa: CASSQGRGGSYNEQFF
cdr3_nt: TGCGCCAGCAGCCAAGGGCGGGGGGGCTCCTACAATGAGCAGTTCTTC
clone_size: -
d_call: TRBD2
j_call: TRBJ2-1
v_call: TRBV4-3

cdr3_aa: CASSLDGTVLSNTEAFF
cdr3_nt: TGTGCCAGCAGCTTGGATGGGACAGTCCTCTCGAACACTGAAGCTTTCTTT
clone_size: -
d_call: TRBD1
j_call: TRBJ1-1
v_call: TRBV5-6

cdr3_aa: CASSLSYRTDTEAFF
cdr3_nt: TGTGCCAGCAGCTTATCCTACAGGACCGACACTGAAGCTTTCTTT
clone_size: -
d_call: -
j_call: TRBJ1-1
v_call: TRBV5-6

cdr3_aa: CASRPDRGIPYEQYF
cdr3_nt: TGTGCCAGCAGACCCGACAGGGGAATTCCCTACGAGCAGTACTTC
clone_size: -
d_call: TRBD1
j_call: TRBJ2-7
v_call: TRBV6-5

cdr3_aa: CASSISQGYGYTF
cdr3_nt: TGTGCCAGTAGTATAAGTCAGGGATATGGCTACACCTTC
clone_size: -
d_call: -
j_call: TRBJ1-2
v_call: TRBV19

cdr3_aa: CASSLPLSPSGGRVDTQYF
cdr3_nt: TGTGCCAGCAGCTTACCACTTAGTCCTAGCGGGGGCCGGGTAGATACGCAGTATTTT
clone_size: -
d_call: TRBD2
j_call: TRBJ2-3
v_call: TRBV7-9

cdr3_aa: CASNTGGNYGYTF
cdr3_nt: TGTGCCAGCAACACAGGGGGCAACTATGGCTACACCTTC
clone_size: -
d_call: TRBD1
j_call: TRBJ1-2
v_call: TRBV2

cdr3_aa: CASSADPRGQGSTDTQYF
cdr3_nt: TGTGCCAGCAGCGCTGACCCTAGGGGACAGGGGAGCACAGATACGCAGTATTTT
clone_size: -
d_call: TRBD1
j_call: TRBJ2-3
v_call: TRBV9

cdr3_aa: CASSLLPGGANNEQFF
cdr3_nt: TGTGCCAGCAGCTTACTTCCGGGGGGGGCCAACAATGAGCAGTTCTTC
clone_size: -
d_call: TRBD2
j_call: TRBJ2-1
v_call: TRBV5-5

cdr3_aa: CASSYSTGLNTEAFF
cdr3_nt: TGTGCCAGCAGTTACTCGACAGGGTTGAACACTGAAGCTTTCTTT
clone_size: -
d_call: TRBD1
j_call: TRBJ1-1
v_call: TRBV6-5

cdr3_aa: CASSPSPTGGYPETQYF
cdr3_nt: TGTGCTAGCAGCCCTTCCCCGACAGGGGGCTACCCTGAGACCCAGTACTTC
clone_size: -
d_call: TRBD1
j_call: TRBJ2-5
v_call: TRBV7-7

cdr3_aa: CASSEWGRSQNQPQHF
cdr3_nt: TGTGCCAGCAGTGAATGGGGCAGGAGCCAAAATCAGCCCCAGCATTTT
clone_size: -
d_call: -
j_call: TRBJ1-5
v_call: TRBV2

cdr3_aa: CASSEREFYEQYF
cdr3_nt: TGTGCCAGCAGTGAACGGGAGTTCTACGAGCAGTACTTC
clone_size: once
d_call: -
j_call: TRBJ2-7
v_call: TRBV6-1

cdr3_aa: CASSHGTGGNGYTF
cdr3_nt: TGCGCCAGCAGCCACGGGACAGGGGGCAATGGCTACACCTTC
clone_size: once
d_call: TRBD1
j_call: TRBJ1-2
v_call: TRBV5-1

cdr3_aa: CASSPHQGSSGNTIYF
cdr3_nt: TGTGCCAGCAGTCCACACCAGGGAAGCTCTGGAAACACCATATATTTT
clone_size: once
d_call: -
j_call: TRBJ1-3
v_call: TRBV7-6

cdr3_aa: CASSEQSSYNSPLHF
cdr3_nt: TGTGCCAGTAGTGAACAGAGCTCCTATAATTCACCCCTCCACTTT
clone_size: -
d_call: -
j_call: TRBJ1-6
v_call: TRBV19

cdr3_aa: CASSKQTGTNYGYTF
cdr3_nt: TGTGCCAGCAGTAAACAGACAGGGACTAACTATGGCTACACCTTC
clone_size: -
d_call: TRBD1
j_call: TRBJ1-2
v_call: TRBV2

cdr3_aa: CASSLYRGVNTEAFF
cdr3_nt: TGTGCCAGCAGCCTCTACAGGGGGGTGAACACTGAAGCTTTCTTT
clone_size: -
d_call: TRBD1
j_call: TRBJ1-1
v_call: TRBV11-2

cdr3_aa: CASSGRLAGDLNEQFF
cdr3_nt: TGTGCCAGCAGCGGACGGTTAGCGGGGGACCTCAATGAGCAGTTCTTC
clone_size: -
d_call: TRBD2
j_call: TRBJ2-1
v_call: TRBV9

cdr3_aa: CASSQKAGGMETQYF
cdr3_nt: TGTGCCAGCAGCCAAAAGGCAGGGGGCATGGAGACCCAGTACTTC
clone_size: -
d_call: TRBD1
j_call: TRBJ2-5
v_call: TRBV4-2

cdr3_aa: CASKGSRTGETQYF
cdr3_nt: TGCGCCAGCAAGGGATCTAGGACTGGAGAGACCCAGTACTTC
clone_size: -
d_call: -
j_call: TRBJ2-5
v_call: TRBV5-1

cdr3_aa: CSVDTGDPYEQYF
cdr3_nt: TGCAGCGTAGACACAGGGGACCCCTACGAGCAGTACTTC
clone_size: -
d_call: TRBD1
j_call: TRBJ2-7
v_call: TRBV29-1

cdr3_aa: CASSPVGALYNSPLHF
cdr3_nt: TGCGCCAGCAGCCCGGTGGGGGCTCTTTATAATTCACCCCTCCACTTT
clone_size: -
d_call: -
j_call: TRBJ1-6
v_call: TRBV4-1

cdr3_aa: CASSFESGAAYEQYF
cdr3_nt: TGTGCCAGTAGTTTCGAATCAGGGGCGGCCTACGAGCAGTACTTC
clone_size: -
d_call: -
j_call: TRBJ2-7
v_call: TRBV19

cdr3_aa: CASSYSMTGSGYTF
cdr3_nt: TGTGCCAGCAGTTACTCGATGACAGGGTCTGGCTACACCTTC
clone_size: -
d_call: TRBD1
j_call: TRBJ1-2
v_call: TRBV6-5

cdr3_aa: CAWSEDRGYATNEKLFF
cdr3_nt: TGTGCCTGGAGTGAGGACAGGGGGTATGCAACTAATGAAAAACTGTTTTTT
clone_size: -
d_call: TRBD1
j_call: TRBJ1-4
v_call: TRBV30

cdr3_aa: CSSDTDTQYF
cdr3_nt: TGCAGCTCTGACACGGATACGCAGTATTTT
clone_size: few
d_call: -
j_call: TRBJ2-3
v_call: TRBV29-1

cdr3_aa: CASSIGESEQFF
cdr3_nt: TGTGCCAGTAGTATAGGCGAAAGTGAGCAGTTCTTC
clone_size: -
d_call: -
j_call: TRBJ2-1
v_call: TRBV19

cdr3_aa: CASRLGKGHSGNTIYF
cdr3_nt: TGTGCCAGTCGCTTGGGGAAGGGGCACTCTGGAAACACCATATATTTT
clone_size: -
d_call: -
j_call: TRBJ1-3
v_call: TRBV19

cdr3_aa: CASSFGLAGAPGYF
cdr3_nt: TGCGCCAGCAGCTTTGGACTAGCGGGGGCCCCGGGATATTTT
clone_size: -
d_call: TRBD2
j_call: TRBJ2-3
v_call: TRBV5-1

cdr3_aa: CASRSGGPNEKLFF
cdr3_nt: TGTGCCAGCAGGTCGGGGGGACCCAATGAAAAACTGTTTTTT
clone_size: once
d_call: -
j_call: TRBJ1-4
v_call: TRBV6-1